This passage covers 28 T cell receptor beta chains from one sample sequenced in a study of T cell repertoires in cytomegalovirus infection. TCRdb ran MiXCR on the reads and lists one entry per CDR3 protein. The sample lists 180,000 or so distinct CDR3 sequences, about a sixth seen once, with almost 25% in the top ten. The source material was CD8+ T cells from PBMCs. Receptor source: a human donor in good health (CMV status not recorded). Some clones in this sample may be carry-over from other donors' samples.

This clonotype has at least ten counts. V usage is TRBV7-2 and J usage is TRBJ2-7, with 12 bases that match TRBD2. The CDR3 length is 14 residues. J was trimmed by 3 bases and V by 6 bases; bases with no gene match: 3. In germline, CDR1 is SGHTA, CDR2 FQGNSA. This CDR3 reads CASSLTSGGYEQYF. The DNA for the CDR3 is TGTGCCAGCAGTTTGACTAGCGGGGGCTACGAGCAGTACTTC.

The V gene is TRBV20-1, the J gene TRBJ2-2, with D maybe TRBD1 (6 bases). Trimming took off 3 bases at V and 0 bases at J, with 11 bases between the two ends. The germline V gene has CDR1 DFQATT and CDR2 SNEGSKA (reference sequence). The CDR3 sequence is 15 residues long. CDR3 residues: CSARAGTSNTGELFF. CDR3 DNA: TGCAGTGCTAGGGCCGGGACATCGAACACCGGGGAGCTGTTTTTT.

This clonotype was counted only a few times. J is TRBJ1-1 and V is TRBV11-1, with D possibly being TRBD1 (5 bases). Between the trimmed V and J ends, which lost 4 bases and 1 base, there was a span of 10 bases. CDR3 length: 14 amino acids. The germline gives CDR1 SGHAT, CDR2 FQDESV (reference sequence). The CDR3 sequence: CASSSGTANTEAFF. DNA for the CDR3: TGTGCCAGCAGCTCCGGGACGGCGAACACTGAAGCTTTCTTT.

This clonotype was recorded at least ten times. The chain has TRBV4-1 and TRBJ1-1; weak D call: TRBD1 (5 bases). From germline, CDR1 is MGHRA and CDR2 YSYEKL. The length of the CDR3 is 13 residues. Trimming took 4 bases from V and 1 from J, leaving 7 bases between them. The chain's CDR3 is CASSLGQNTEAFF. CDR3 nucleotides: TGCGCCAGCAGCCTAGGACAGAACACTGAAGCTTTCTTT.

This sequence joins TRBV7-9 and TRBJ2-7; 8 bases align to TRBD1. V gave up 0 bases and J gave up 1 base; unmatched junction bases: 2. The V gene's germline CDR1 is SEHNR and CDR2 FQNEAQ (reference sequence). The CDR3 is made up of 15 amino acids. CDR3: CASSLAQGASYEQYF. Written as DNA, the CDR3 is TGTGCCAGCAGCTTAGCGCAGGGGGCTTCCTACGAGCAGTACTTC. Looking up the rest from reference TRBV7-9 and TRBJ2-7 gives the full variable domain: DTGVSQNPRHKITKRGQNVTFRCDPISEHNRLYWYRQTLGQGPEFLTYFQNEAQLEKSRLLSDRFSAERPKGSFSTLEIQRTEQGDSAMYLCASSLAQGASYEQYFGPGTRLTVT.

The chain couples TRBV7-2 to TRBJ1-6; D is possibly TRBD1 (5 bases). The germline V and J ends were trimmed by 5 bases and 8 bases, with 19 bases remaining between them. Germline V gene lookup returns CDR1 SGHTA and CDR2 FQGNSA. The CDR3 covers 16 residues. CDR3 bases: TGTGCCAGCAGCCTCCGGGCTGGGGCCAGGGATTCACCCCTCCACTTT. Residues: CASSLRAGARDSPLHF.

The chain couples TRBV14 to TRBJ2-7; D is undetermined. The CDR3 contains 13 residues. With 3 bases removed from V and 3 bases from J, the gap between germline ends came to 9 bases. The germline CDR1 and CDR2 sequences are SGHDN and FVKESK. CDR3 amino acids: CASSQTGYYEQYF. The CDR3 region has the DNA TGTGCCAGCAGCCAGACGGGTTACTACGAGCAGTACTTC.

This clonotype was counted ten times or more. The rearrangement uses TRBV7-2 and TRBJ2-7, with D possibly matching TRBD1 (6 bases). Germline V gives CDR1 SGHTA, CDR2 FQGNSA. There are 13 residues in the CDR3. V dropped 5 bases and J dropped 2 bases, with 10 bases sitting between them. The CDR3 bases are TGTGCCAGCAGCCCTGAGGGGGCCTACGAGCAGTACTTC. The encoded protein is CASSPEGAYEQYF.

The V call is TRBV15, the J call TRBJ2-1, with 8 bases fitting TRBD2. The CDR3 sequence is 14 residues long. V shed 4 bases and J 4 bases; nucleotides not matched to a gene: 3. Looked up from germline, CDR1 is LNHNV and CDR2 is YYDKDF (reference sequence). The CDR3 region is CATSTRGGYNEQFF. The CDR3 region has the DNA TGTGCCACCAGCACGCGCGGGGGGTACAATGAGCAGTTCTTC.

As to this clonotype: Likely a read error: the CDR3 ends without its conserved phenylalanine or tryptophan. The chain carries TRBV6-2 or TRBV6-3 and TRBJ1-5; D not certain. The CDR3 runs 14 residues. Germline V gene lookup returns CDR1 MNHEY and CDR2 SVGEGT. V was trimmed by 5 bases and J by 4 bases, leaving 12 bases between them. The CDR3 here is CASSATAANQPQHL. CDR3 DNA sequence: TGTGCCAGCAGTGCCACGGCGGCGAATCAGCCCCAGCATTTA.

The chain employs TRBV20-1 and TRBJ2-1, with D perhaps assigned TRBD1 or TRBD2 (5 bases each). V lost 5 bases, J lost 1 base, and 12 bases lay in between. CDR1 is DFQATT, CDR2 SNEGSKA, per germline (reference sequence). The CDR3 has 14 amino acids. The CDR3 sequence: CSAGMGPSYNEQFF. Here the CDR3 DNA reads TGCAGTGCTGGTATGGGACCGTCCTACAATGAGCAGTTCTTC.

A few counts support this clonotype. J is TRBJ1-1 and V is TRBV10-3; D possibly corresponds to TRBD1 (6 bases). CDR1 is ENHRY and CDR2 is SYGVKD in the germline V gene. V gave up 4 bases and J gave up 4 bases, with 13 bases separating them. The CDR3 consists of 14 residues. The CDR3 DNA reads TGTGCCATCAGTGCGGACAGCTTGAGCACTGAAGCTTTCTTT. Its translation: CAISADSLSTEAFF.

V is TRBV27 and J is TRBJ2-1; possible D gene TRBD2, 6 bases. The CDR3 length is 15 residues. Germline CDR1 MNHEY, CDR2 SMNVEV (reference sequence). Trimming stripped 7 bases from V and 5 bases from J, with 18 bases between. CDR3 sequence: CASTRAGPKDNEQFF. For the CDR3, the DNA is TGTGCCAGCACCCGAGCGGGTCCGAAAGACAATGAGCAGTTCTTC.

This clonotype was observed a handful of times. This sequence joins TRBV7-2 and TRBJ2-1, with a possible D match to TRBD2 (5 bases). V gave up 2 bases and J gave up 8 bases, with 10 bases separating them. The CDR3 is 13 amino acids. From germline, CDR1 is SGHTA and CDR2 FQGNSA. The CDR3 reads CASSLRLAHEQFF. The CDR3 nucleotides read TGTGCCAGCAGCTTACGCCTAGCCCATGAGCAGTTCTTC.

The J gene is TRBJ2-3, the V gene TRBV7-6; maybe TRBD1 (5 bases). This CDR3 spans 15 amino acids. CDR1 and CDR2 (germline): SGHVS, FNYEAQ. The ends were cut back, 2 bases at V and 0 bases at J, with 9 bases in the middle. This CDR3 is CASSLNKGSTDTQYF. CDR3 bases: TGTGCCAGCAGCTTAAACAAGGGGAGCACAGATACGCAGTATTTT.

The chain uses TRBV7-9 and TRBJ2-7; 8 nucleotides agree with TRBD2. J gave up 1 base and V 5 bases, and 10 bases lay outside the gene matches. CDR3 size: 16 residues. Germline CDR1 is SEHNR and CDR2 is FQNEAQ (reference sequence). CDR3 residues: CASSGGIAGTSYEQYF. CDR3 bases: TGTGCCAGCAGCGGGGGGATAGCGGGGACTTCCTACGAGCAGTACTTC.

This clonotype turned up a few times. The rearrangement uses TRBV6-5 and TRBJ2-5, with 11 bases fitting TRBD2. The CDR3 contains 16 residues. V lost 7 bases, J lost 4 bases, and 11 bases stayed unmatched. Germline-derived CDR1 and CDR2 are MNHEY and SVGAGI. Here the CDR3 DNA reads TGTGCCAGCAATTTAATAGCGGGGGGGCTCCGAGAGACCCAGTACTTC. This codes for CASNLIAGGLRETQYF.

The genes are TRBV6-1 and TRBJ2-5; TRBD1 or TRBD2 may be the D gene (5 bases each). Trimming cost V 10 bases and J 4 bases, with 19 bases left between them. Germline CDR1 MNHNS, CDR2 SASEGT. The length of the CDR3 is 14 residues. In DNA form, the CDR3 reads TGTGCCACCGAACCACTGGGACCCGGAGAGACCCAGTACTTC. It is translated as CATEPLGPGETQYF.

In regard to this clonotype: The conserved final phenylalanine or tryptophan is absent from the CDR3, which likely points to a read error. The chain's CDR3 is CSVVSQHRGSEQYL. CDR3 coding DNA: TGCAGCGTTGTTAGTCAGCACCGCGGGTCGGAGCAGTACTTG. The chain combines TRBV29-1 with TRBJ2-7; D is possibly TRBD2 (5 bases). Trimming shortened V by 4 bases and J by 7 bases, and 20 bases separated the two germline ends. This CDR3 region has 14 residues. Germline lookup yields CDR1 SQVTM and CDR2 ANQGSEA.

This chain links TRBV20-1 with TRBJ2-4; a weak D match, TRBD1 (10 bases). V lost 5 bases and J 6 bases, leaving 20 bases between the germline ends. The CDR3 sequence is 15 residues long. Germline loops: CDR1 DFQATT, CDR2 SNEGSKA (reference sequence). CDR3 in DNA: TGCAGTGCTGGCGGGGGGGGGGACAGGGGAAACATTCAGTACTTC. Amino acids: CSAGGGGDRGNIQYF.

The rearrangement links TRBV14 to TRBJ2-1; no clear D gene. The CDR3 totals 16 residues. V was clipped by 4 bases and J by 0 bases, with 13 bases between them. Germline CDR1 is SGHDN and CDR2 is FVKESK. The CDR3 coding sequence is TGTGCCAGCAGCCCCTTCGCGCTCAGCTCCTACAATGAGCAGTTCTTC. It specifies CASSPFALSSYNEQFF.

This clonotype has a count of ten or more. The chain combines TRBV7-2 with TRBJ2-7; the D gene is possibly TRBD1 (5 bases). Germline lookup yields CDR1 SGHTA and CDR2 FQGNSA. V was cut by 0 bases and J by 2 bases, with 8 bases left in between. The length of the CDR3 is 14 residues. In DNA, the CDR3 is TGTGCCAGCAGCTTAGCGAACAGGCCCTACGAGCAGTACTTC. Translated: CASSLANRPYEQYF.

The V gene is TRBV4-1, the J gene TRBJ1-5; the match to TRBD1 covers 8 bases. CDR1 is MGHRA and CDR2 is YSYEKL in the germline V gene. The V and J ends lost 0 bases and 7 bases, in that order; junction bases with no gene match: 5. CDR3 length: 15 residues. The CDR3 loop reads CASSQEAGGGQPQHF. CDR3 in DNA: TGCGCCAGCAGCCAAGAGGCAGGGGGCGGGCAGCCCCAGCATTTT.

This clonotype showed up many times. This chain links TRBV7-2 with TRBJ2-3; 13 bases line up with TRBD2. CDR1 SGHTA and CDR2 FQGNSA come from the germline V gene. The trim removed 2 bases at V and 3 bases at J, leaving 8 bases unmatched. The CDR3 spans 18 residues. This chain's CDR3 is CASSLTSGGASTTDTQYF. CDR3 sequence (DNA): TGTGCCAGCAGCTTAACTAGCGGGGGGGCTAGTACTACAGATACGCAGTATTTT.

This clonotype turned up a few times. The V call is TRBV12-3 or TRBV12-4, the J call TRBJ2-1, with TRBD2 identical over 12 bases. With 6 bases clipped from V and 10 bases from J, the junction kept 22 bases outside the gene matches. This CDR3 is built from 19 residues. CDR3 DNA sequence: TGTGCCAGCAGGTCAAACGATTGGCCCTTACTAGCGGGGGGATGGGAGCAGTTCTTC. This gives the protein CASRSNDWPLLAGGWEQFF.

The chain has TRBV12-3 or TRBV12-4 and TRBJ2-7; 12 bases are shared with TRBD1. The CDR3 contains 18 residues. V gave up 3 bases and J gave up 2 bases; unmatched junction bases: 11. The CDR3 coding sequence is TGTGCCAGCAGTTTTCCGGGACAGGGGGCGGCTCTGGCCTACGAGCAGTACTTC. This gives the protein CASSFPGQGAALAYEQYF.

The V gene is TRBV20-1, the J gene TRBJ1-1; TRBD1 is a possible D gene (6 bases). Trimming took off 7 bases at V and 9 bases at J, with 12 bases between the two ends. The CDR3 spans 10 residues. Germline CDR1 DFQATT, CDR2 SNEGSKA (reference sequence). CDR3 nucleotides: TGCAGTGTTCCGGGGGCCCAAGCTTTCTTT. Amino acids: CSVPGAQAFF.

The chain has TRBV11-2 and TRBJ2-7; TRBD2 matches 7 bases. Germline CDR1 SGHAT, CDR2 FQNNGV. The CDR3 has 15 residues. With V trimmed by 6 bases and J by 3 bases, 11 bases remained unmatched. Here the CDR3 DNA reads TGTGCCAGCAGTCCTAGCGGCAGGGACTACTACGAGCAGTACTTC. Translating it yields CASSPSGRDYYEQYF.